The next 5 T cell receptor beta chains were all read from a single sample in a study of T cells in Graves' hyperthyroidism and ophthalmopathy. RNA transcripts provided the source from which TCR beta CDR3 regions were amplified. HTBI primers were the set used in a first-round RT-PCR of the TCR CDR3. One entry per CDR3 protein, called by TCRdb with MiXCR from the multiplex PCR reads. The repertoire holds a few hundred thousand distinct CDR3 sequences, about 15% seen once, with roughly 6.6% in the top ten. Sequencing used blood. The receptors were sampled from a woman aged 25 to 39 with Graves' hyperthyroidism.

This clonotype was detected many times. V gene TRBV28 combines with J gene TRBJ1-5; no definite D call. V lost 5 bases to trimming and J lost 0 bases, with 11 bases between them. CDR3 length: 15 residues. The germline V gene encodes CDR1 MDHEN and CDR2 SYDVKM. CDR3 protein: CASSPRSGSNQPQHF. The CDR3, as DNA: TGTGCCAGCAGTCCCAGATCTGGTAGCAATCAGCCCCAGCATTTT.

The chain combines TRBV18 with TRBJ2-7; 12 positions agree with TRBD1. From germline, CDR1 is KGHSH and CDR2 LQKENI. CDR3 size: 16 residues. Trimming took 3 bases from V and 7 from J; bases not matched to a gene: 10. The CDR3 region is CASSPAGTGGLWEQYF. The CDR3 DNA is TGTGCCAGCTCACCCGCCGGGACAGGGGGCCTTTGGGAGCAGTACTTC.

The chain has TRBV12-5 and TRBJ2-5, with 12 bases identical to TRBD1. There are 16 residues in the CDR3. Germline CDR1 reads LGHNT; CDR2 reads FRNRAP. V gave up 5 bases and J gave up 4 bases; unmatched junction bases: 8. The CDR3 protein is CASGPRGTGGLETQYF. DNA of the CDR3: TGTGCTAGTGGTCCCCGGGGGACAGGGGGCTTAGAGACCCAGTACTTC.

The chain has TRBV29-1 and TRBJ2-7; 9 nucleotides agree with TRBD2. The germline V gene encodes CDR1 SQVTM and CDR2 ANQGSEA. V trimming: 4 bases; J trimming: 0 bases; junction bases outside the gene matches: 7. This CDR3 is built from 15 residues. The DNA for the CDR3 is TGCAGCGTTGGGTCTAGCGGGGCTAGCTCCTACGAGCAGTACTTC. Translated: CSVGSSGASSYEQYF.

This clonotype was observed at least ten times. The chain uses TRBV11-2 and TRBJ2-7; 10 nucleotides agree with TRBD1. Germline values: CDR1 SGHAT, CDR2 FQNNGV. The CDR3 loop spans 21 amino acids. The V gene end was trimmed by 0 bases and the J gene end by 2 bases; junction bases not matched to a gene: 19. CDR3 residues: CASSLDMRLGGRDRGAYEQYF. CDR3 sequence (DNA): TGTGCCAGCAGCTTAGATATGAGGCTGGGGGGACGGGACAGGGGTGCCTACGAGCAGTACTTC.